This T cell receptor (beta chain) originates from a study of shared clonotypes between healthy human individuals. Method: immunoSEQ multiplex PCR; TCRdb's copy keeps in-frame clones and lacks some. This sample has roughly 760,000 clones, with around 67% found just once. Germline-derived CDR1 and CDR2 are SNHLY and FYNNEI. Trimming shortened V by 8 bases and J by 0 bases, and 17 bases separated the two germline ends. CDR3 length equals 16 residues. The clonotype was recovered from a woman in her 30s in good health. The chain links TRBV2 to TRBJ1-5, with D possibly matching TRBD1 (6 bases). The sequenced sample consisted of memory CD4+ T cells sorted from blood. As to subset: CD45RA-negative fraction. CDR3 sequence reads: CASGDGYRVSNQPQHF. CDR3 DNA sequence: TGTGCCAGCGGCGATGGTTACAGGGTTAGCAATCAGCCCCAGCATTTT.